The clone carrying this TCR beta chain came up a few times. This CDR3 has 13 residues. Germline assignment: CDR1 SGHTA and CDR2 FQGNSA. Trimming stripped 3 bases from V and 4 bases from J, with 10 bases between. The data originate from a study of response to subunit inactivated influenza vaccine. TCRdb processed the RT-PCR reads anew with MiXCR; each CDR3 protein has one entry. The sample includes some 600,000 distinct CDR3 sequences, roughly 15% seen only once; the top ten take around 7.6%. The clonotype was recovered from a man aged 45-60 years who received an inactivated influenza vaccine. The starting material was PBMCs from blood, obtained 14 to 15 days before vaccination. The chain employs TRBV7-2 and TRBJ2-7; D is ambiguous. CDR3 DNA: TGTGCCAGCAGCTTCGTCCAGGCGTACGAGCAGTACTTC. The encoded protein is CASSFVQAYEQYF.